What follows is one T cell receptor (beta chain) and its context. Clones were sequenced by immunoSEQ multiplex PCR, and TCRdb holds only the in-frame ones, with some missing. Of around 1.4 million clones listed, approximately 98.5% are singletons. The data derive from a study of shared clonotypes between healthy human individuals. The sample comprised naive CD4+ T cells sorted from blood. Subset noted: CD45RA+ positively selected. This receptor was taken from a man in his thirties or forties in good health.

The chain's CDR3 is CASSPTLGLGGYEQYF. CDR3 in DNA: TGTGCCAGCAGCCCGACGCTGGGACTAGGTGGCTACGAGCAGTACTTC. The chain has TRBV5-4 and TRBJ2-7, with 8 nucleotides matching TRBD2. Germline loops: CDR1 SGHNT, CDR2 YYREEE (reference sequence). J was trimmed by 3 bases and V by 4 bases; bases with no gene match: 12. This CDR3 region has 16 residues.